These T cell receptor beta chains were read from a single sample in a study of shared clonotypes between healthy human individuals. Libraries were prepared by immunoSEQ multiplex PCR; TCRdb keeps only in-frame clonotypes and omits some of them. The sample contains roughly 330,000 clones, over 65% of which appear only once. Input material: memory CD4+ T cells sorted from blood. The receptors here all came from a man aged 25 to 40 in good health. CDR3s include the opening cysteine and the closing phenylalanine or tryptophan. Each record gives: J gene, D gene, clone size, V gene, CDR3 protein, CDR3 DNA. D genes are given only for firm matches. A row's size may be missing; if present it is once, few, many or a size class.

>TRBJ2-1|NA|NA|TRBV11-3
CASSPPDRHNEQFF
TGTGCCAGCAGCCCCCCTGACCGGCACAATGAGCAGTTCTTC
>TRBJ2-7|NA|once|TRBV4-2
CASSQGGFRDSAEQYF
TGTGCCAGCAGCCAAGGGGGGTTTAGGGACTCTGCCGAGCAGTACTTC
>TRBJ2-5|NA|few|TRBV6-1
CASRPRETQYF
TGTGCCAGCAGGCCCCGGGAGACCCAGTACTTC
>TRBJ2-3|TRBD2|NA|TRBV5-4
CASSLGGLAGEDTQYF
TGTGCCAGCAGTTTGGGGGGACTCGCGGGAGAAGATACGCAGTATTTT
>TRBJ2-6|NA|NA|TRBV5-1
CASSPDTSGANVLTF
TGCGCCAGCAGCCCGGACACCTCTGGGGCCAACGTCCTGACTTTC
>TRBJ2-1|NA|many|TRBV5-4
CASSSRAGASGAYNEQFF
TGTGCCAGCAGCTCACGTGCCGGGGCCTCCGGGGCCTACAATGAGCAGTTCTTC
>TRBJ2-1|NA|NA|TRBV6-6
CASSYGSSSYYNEQFF
TGTGCCAGCAGTTACGGGTCCTCTTCTTATTACAATGAGCAGTTCTTC
>TRBJ2-7|TRBD2|NA|TRBV7-9
CASSSPLAGVYEQYF
TGTGCCAGCAGCTCCCCACTAGCGGGAGTGTATGAGCAGTACTTC
>TRBJ2-7|TRBD2|NA|TRBV28
CASSMGGSSYEQYF
TGTGCCAGCAGTATGGGCGGGAGTTCCTACGAGCAGTACTTC
>TRBJ1-2|NA|NA|TRBV29-1
CSAMAGDNYGYTF
TGCAGTGCCATGGCTGGGGATAACTATGGCTACACCTTC
>TRBJ2-2|NA|once|TRBV18
CASSPLSALNTGELFF
TGTGCCAGCTCACCACTTAGTGCTTTGAACACCGGGGAGCTGTTTTTT
>TRBJ2-1|NA|few|TRBV6-1
CASSGNAGVGGVDEQFF
TGTGCCAGCAGTGGAAACGCGGGTGTTGGAGGCGTCGATGAGCAGTTCTTC
>TRBJ1-1|NA|NA|TRBV19
CASSIGPGRRVSGTEAFF
TGTGCCAGTAGTATAGGGCCGGGACGAAGGGTCAGCGGAACTGAAGCTTTCTTT
>TRBJ1-1|TRBD1|NA|TRBV19
CASSKGDRGATEAFF
TGTGCCAGTAGTAAAGGGGACAGGGGGGCGACTGAAGCTTTCTTT
>TRBJ1-5|TRBD1|NA|TRBV5-4
CASSRDRGDQPQHF
TGTGCCAGCAGCCGGGACAGGGGGGATCAGCCCCAGCATTTT
>TRBJ2-7|TRBD1|many|TRBV5-1
CASSLSTGGYEQYF
TGCGCCAGCAGCTTATCGACAGGGGGGTACGAGCAGTACTTC
>TRBJ2-1|NA|NA|TRBV2
CASRLEGSYNEQFF
TGTGCCAGCCGCTTAGAGGGCTCCTACAATGAGCAGTTCTTC
>TRBJ1-1|NA|few|TRBV7-8
CASSLGTANTEAFF
TGTGCCAGCAGCCTGGGGACGGCGAACACTGAAGCTTTCTTT
>TRBJ2-1|NA|NA|TRBV29-1
CSVTTSGSYNEQFF
TGCAGCGTTACCACCAGCGGGTCGTACAATGAGCAGTTCTTC
>TRBJ1-2|NA|NA|TRBV5-8
CASSLVGYGYTF
TGTGCCAGCAGCTTGGTTGGGTATGGCTACACCTTC
>TRBJ2-7|TRBD1|NA|TRBV28
CASSPTVGTGALTYEQYF
TGTGCCAGCAGTCCGACGGTCGGGACAGGGGCTTTAACCTACGAGCAGTACTTC
>TRBJ1-1|NA|NA|TRBV9
CASTIQVKGNTEAFF
TGTGCCAGCACGATCCAAGTAAAGGGGAACACTGAAGCTTTCTTT
>TRBJ1-4|TRBD1|few|TRBV4-3
CASRLTYRTGNEKLFF
TGCGCCAGCAGGCTGACATATCGGACAGGGAATGAAAAACTGTTTTTT
>TRBJ2-7|TRBD2|NA|TRBV11-2
CASPPGELAGDLRGEQYF
TGTGCCAGCCCCCCCGGCGAACTAGCGGGAGATCTCCGGGGGGAGCAGTACTTC
>TRBJ2-1|TRBD2|once|TRBV10-1
CASSQHSGSGNEQFF
TGCGCCAGCAGCCAACATAGCGGGAGTGGTAATGAGCAGTTCTTC
>TRBJ2-7|NA|few|TRBV9
CASSVGRGGLYEQYF
TGTGCCAGCAGCGTAGGAAGGGGCGGACTTTACGAGCAGTACTTC
>TRBJ1-1|NA|NA|TRBV19
CASSTGMNTEAFF
TGTGCCAGTAGTACAGGGATGAACACTGAAGCTTTCTTT
>TRBJ1-5|NA|NA|TRBV5-6
CASSRSRSNQPQHF
TGTGCCAGCAGCCGAAGTAGGAGCAATCAGCCCCAGCATTTT
>TRBJ1-1|NA|NA|TRBV29-1
CSVGRGELDGAFF
TGCAGCGTTGGACGGGGGGAGCTCGACGGGGCTTTCTTT
>TRBJ2-7|NA|NA|TRBV5-1
CASSLTGELYEQYF
TGCGCCAGCAGCTTGACGGGAGAGCTCTACGAGCAGTACTTC
>TRBJ2-1|TRBD2|NA|TRBV19
CASSIGNGRPLSYNEQFF
TGTGCCAGTAGTATAGGGAACGGGAGGCCTCTTTCCTACAATGAGCAGTTCTTC
>TRBJ1-2|TRBD1|NA|TRBV9
CASSATTGYGYTF
TGTGCCAGCAGCGCCACGACAGGGTATGGCTACACCTTC
>TRBJ2-1|NA|NA|TRBV6-1
CASVVDYTNYNEQFF
TGTGCCAGCGTCGTGGACTATACAAACTACAATGAGCAGTTCTTC
>TRBJ2-7|NA|NA|TRBV11-3
CASSLSSGYEQYF
TGTGCCAGCAGCTTATCTTCCGGCTACGAGCAGTACTTC
>TRBJ2-1|TRBD1|many|TRBV7-2
CASSFTGTGMGTQNEQFF
TGTGCCAGCAGCTTCACCGGGACAGGCATGGGTACGCAAAATGAGCAGTTCTTC
>TRBJ1-4|TRBD1|NA|TRBV10-3
CAISEEGAANEKLFF
TGTGCCATCAGTGAGGAGGGGGCAGCTAATGAAAAACTGTTTTTT
>TRBJ2-7|NA|NA|TRBV7-9
CASSLEGYRDEQYF
TGTGCCAGCAGCTTAGAAGGGTATAGGGACGAGCAGTACTTC
>TRBJ2-1|NA|once|TRBV18
CASSAIRDEQFF
TGTGCCAGCTCAGCCATCAGGGATGAGCAGTTCTTC
>TRBJ2-5|TRBD1|NA|TRBV7-8
CASSPGQQETQYF
TGTGCCAGCAGCCCGGGACAGCAAGAGACCCAGTACTTC
>TRBJ2-1|NA|NA|TRBV5-4
CASSGGRSSTYNEQFF
TGTGCCAGCAGCGGGGGACGTTCTTCTACCTACAATGAGCAGTTCTTC
>TRBJ2-1|NA|NA|TRBV11-3
CASSSDRYNEQFF
TGTGCCAGCAGCTCCGACAGGTACAATGAGCAGTTCTTC
>TRBJ2-1|TRBD1|NA|TRBV25-1
CASSEYQGAWDEQFF
TGTGCCAGCAGTGAATACCAGGGGGCTTGGGATGAGCAGTTCTTC